This TCR beta chain was identified in a study of cytomegalovirus exposure and HLA in healthy donors. The CDR3 loop spans 12 amino acids. Germline CDR1 reads MNHEY; CDR2 reads SMNVEV (reference sequence). Comment on this clone: No antigen is known for it.

General study results and limits: There were reportedly fewer N-insertions in an Asian-associated ancestry cluster than the roughly 700-donor mean, in a later analysis.

The PCR had 60 Vbeta and 13 Jbeta primers. This table comes from immunoSEQ multiplex PCR, and its TCRdb copy is limited to in-frame clones, with some not included. The data hold roughly 130,000 clones, with 80% observed a single time. This receptor was taken from a man aged 40-49 years in good health and CMV-seronegative. This chain uses TRBV27 with TRBJ2-5, with a weak D call TRBD1 (5 bases). The DNA matches TRBJ2-7 better at its end, which makes the J call doubtful. The sequencing input was PBMCs. CDR3: CASKGAPGEQYF. The CDR3 coding sequence is TGTGCCAGCAAAGGGGCGCCCGGCGAGCAGTACTTC.